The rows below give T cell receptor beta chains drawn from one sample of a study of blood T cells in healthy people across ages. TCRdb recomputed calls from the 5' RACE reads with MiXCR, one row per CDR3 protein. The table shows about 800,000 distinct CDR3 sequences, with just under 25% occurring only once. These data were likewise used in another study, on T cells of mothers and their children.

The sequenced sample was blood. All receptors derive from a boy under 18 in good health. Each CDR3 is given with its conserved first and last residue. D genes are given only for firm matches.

CASSQALSGEGPRGSETQYF,TRBD1,TRBV4-2
CASSPVAYEQYF,.,TRBV18
CASSLVYAAGNSYEQYF,.,TRBV7-6
CASSPGPWDEQYF,.,TRBV3-1
CASSPLGQATNEKLFF,TRBD1,TRBV27
CASRDGLSSYNEQFF,.,TRBV27
CASSQDLPLLLTGYTF,.,TRBV4-3
CASSVDPAEDAEAFF,.,TRBV9
CSARDLDRSSYEQYF,.,TRBV20-1
CASSEWAANTEAFF,.,TRBV2
CASRKTGTGGYEQYF,TRBD1,TRBV7-9
CATSDRVGGLQETQYF,.,TRBV24-1
CASGPSSGVWGIDTGELFF,TRBD2,TRBV7-9
CSARTGTVAHEQFF,TRBD1,TRBV20-1
CSARAWALYGYTF,.,TRBV20-1
CASSQVFHERERETQYF,TRBD2,TRBV4-2
CASSPPLETEAFF,.,TRBV18
CSASARDRANIQYF,TRBD1,TRBV20-1
CASKRERAEETQYF,TRBD2,TRBV5-1
CSVRPYTGANTEAFF,TRBD1,TRBV29-1
CASSLRGRFYEQYF,TRBD2,TRBV27
CASRTYGTDHYNEQFF,.,TRBV12-3/TRBV12-4
CSVVDSGANVLTF,.,TRBV29-1
CASSLGVAGQETQYF,.,TRBV7-9
CASSQDPSTGRFNTGELFF,.,TRBV3-1
CASSTTGRGYTF,.,TRBV12-3/TRBV12-4